The entry below gives a single TCR beta chain sequence along with its context. What it binds is not known. The CDR3 is made up of 13 amino acids. Germline V gives CDR1 SNHLY, CDR2 FYNNEI. J was trimmed by 4 bases and V by 6 bases; bases with no gene match: 4. Repertoires were sampled repeatedly during chemoradiotherapy. The record originates from a study of chemoradiotherapy in HPV16-positive cancers. Study overall: Candidate HPV-specific T-cell clones and common TCR motifs came from functional assays in two HPV16-positive patients.

TCRdb's table, derived via immunoSEQ multiplex PCR, lists solely in-frame clones and lacks some. This table has around 6,500 clones, roughly 80% appearing once. General study findings and limits: Non-HPV-specific T cells did not expand in tumors during treatment, whereas candidate HPV-specific clones and E7-related motifs did. Functional assays defining HPV-specific T cells used only a couple of HPV16-positive patients.

The J gene is TRBJ2-7, the V gene TRBV2, with TRBD1 matching over 9 bases. The sequence derives from a human donor with HPV-associated anogenital cancer. The input for sequencing was tumor tissue, taken from a patient who underwent chemoradiotherapy. This CDR3 reads CASRGGQGYEQYF. CDR3 bases: TGTGCCAGCAGAGGGGGACAGGGTTACGAGCAGTACTTC.